The next 26 T cell receptor beta chains were all read from a single sample in a study of blood T cell repertoires in COVID-19. The repertoire was sequenced with immunoSEQ multiplex PCR; TCRdb's copy has only in-frame clones and lacks some. The table shows about 380,000 clones, with around 90% occurring only once. The sequenced sample was peripheral blood. These receptors came from a middle-aged man with acute or convalescent COVID-19.

The chain combines TRBV28 with TRBJ1-6; 8 bases agree with TRBD1. The CDR3 is 16 residues long. Germline V gene sequence: CDR1 MDHEN, CDR2 SYDVKM. With 6 bases clipped from V and 8 bases from J, the junction kept 12 bases outside the gene matches. The CDR3: CASRHTRTGSYSPLHF. CDR3 sequence (DNA): TGTGCCAGCAGACACACCCGGACAGGGTCTTATTCACCCCTCCACTTT.

The chain joins TRBV29-1 to TRBJ1-2, with D possibly matching TRBD1 (5 bases). The CDR3 totals 13 residues. V lost 3 bases and J 6 bases, leaving 14 bases between the germline ends. Per germline, CDR1 SQVTM and CDR2 ANQGSEA. The CDR3 coding sequence is TGCAGCGTTGAGGGGGGACTGCGGAATGGCTACACCTTC. Protein product: CSVEGGLRNGYTF.

This chain uses TRBV28 with TRBJ2-1; TRBD1 is a possible D gene (5 bases). V lost 4 bases, J lost 5 bases, and 15 bases lay in between. Germline CDR1 is MDHEN and CDR2 is SYDVKM. The CDR3 is 15 residues long. CDR3 nucleotide sequence: TGTGCCAGCAGTTCCTTGGACAATGGACACAATGAGCAGTTCTTC. Residues: CASSSLDNGHNEQFF.

The chain combines TRBV11-2 with TRBJ1-4; D remains ambiguous. Trimming removed 6 bases from V and 5 bases from J, with 7 bases in between. The CDR3 extends over 12 amino acids. The germline gives CDR1 SGHAT, CDR2 FQNNGV. This CDR3 is CASRGRNEKLFF. The CDR3 DNA follows: TGTGCCAGCAGGGGGAGAAATGAAAAACTGTTTTTT.

V gene TRBV10-3 combines with J gene TRBJ1-2; 8 positions match TRBD1. V lost 7 bases and J lost 8; bases outside the gene matches: 9. This CDR3 comprises 13 residues. Germline V gene sequence: CDR1 ENHRY, CDR2 SYGVKD. The CDR3 here is CAITPGQGGGYTF. The CDR3 region has the DNA TGTGCCATCACTCCCGGACAGGGCGGGGGCTACACCTTC.

The chain joins TRBV5-8 to TRBJ2-1; TRBD2 agrees at 9 bases. V gave up 3 bases and J gave up 0 bases; unmatched junction bases: 4. The germline CDR1 and CDR2 sequences are SGHTS and YDEGEE. The CDR3 sequence is 16 residues long. This chain's CDR3 is CASSSPSGNSYNEQFF. As DNA, the CDR3 is TGTGCCAGCAGCTCTCCTAGCGGGAACTCCTACAATGAGCAGTTCTTC. The full variable domain, with the rest looked up from reference TRBV5-8 and TRBJ2-1, is EAGVTQSPTHLIKTRGQQATLRCSPISGHTSVYWYQQALGLGLQFLLWYDEGEERNRGNFPPRFSGRQFPNYSSELNVNALELEDSALYLCASSSPSGNSYNEQFFGPGTRLTVL.

This chain joins TRBV28 and TRBJ1-4; 11 bases match TRBD1. CDR3 size: 15 residues. Germline CDR1 MDHEN, CDR2 SYDVKM. V shed 6 bases, J shed 8 bases, and the junction held 8 bases outside the gene matches. The CDR3 loop reads CASRLGQGAGEKLFF. DNA of the CDR3: TGTGCCAGCAGACTCGGACAGGGGGCGGGGGAAAAACTGTTTTTT.

CDR3 loop: CASSFRTGWNEQFF. CDR3 DNA sequence: TGTGCCAGCAGTTTCCGGACAGGGTGGAATGAGCAGTTCTTC. V is TRBV28 and J is TRBJ2-1; TRBD1 aligns across 8 bases. After removal of 3 bases from V and 7 bases from J, the junction contained 5 bases not matched to a gene. The CDR3 loop spans 14 amino acids. Germline V gene data show CDR1 as MDHEN and CDR2 as SYDVKM.

This chain connects TRBV15 to TRBJ2-5, with 12 bases aligning to TRBD2. Losses at the gene ends were 0 bases for V and 9 bases for J; bases not matched to a gene: 11. Germline values: CDR1 LNHNV, CDR2 YYDKDF (reference sequence). The CDR3 has 17 residues. The CDR3 DNA reads TGTGCCACCAGCAGAGATTTCGGACTAGCGGGATTTAAGCCCCAGTACTTC. It specifies CATSRDFGLAGFKPQYF.

V usage is TRBV11-3 and J usage is TRBJ2-7; TRBD2 agrees at 8 bases. CDR1 is SGHNT and CDR2 is YENEEA in the germline V gene. The length of the CDR3 is 16 residues. V shed 3 bases, J shed 6 bases, and the junction held 13 bases outside the gene matches. CDR3 amino acids: CASSFRTSYHTSEQYF. CDR3 nucleotide sequence: TGTGCCAGCAGCTTTAGGACTAGCTACCATACCTCCGAGCAGTACTTC. The entire variable domain, with the rest obtained from reference TRBV11-3 and TRBJ2-7, is as follows: EAGVVQSPRYKIIEKKQPVAFWCNPISGHNTLYWYLQNLGQGPELLIRYENEEAVDDSQLPKDRFSAERLKGVDSTLKIQPAELGDSAVYLCASSFRTSYHTSEQYFGPGTRLTVT.

J is TRBJ1-2 and V is TRBV27; D is perhaps TRBD1 (5 bases). V shed 8 bases and J shed 4 bases, with 23 bases lying between them. This CDR3 region has 16 residues. From germline, CDR1 is MNHEY and CDR2 SMNVEV (reference sequence). In DNA form, the CDR3 reads TGTGCCAGCGCTTCTTGGAACGGCAGGGTGGGCTATGGCTACACCTTC. Translating it yields CASASWNGRVGYGYTF.

The chain carries TRBV9 and TRBJ2-7, with a tentative D call TRBD1 (6 bases). Trimming removed 0 bases at V and 2 bases at J, with 12 bases between. This CDR3 region has 15 residues. Germline assignment: CDR1 SGDLS and CDR2 YYNGEE. The CDR3 here is CASSVDGTSTYEQYF. Written as DNA, the CDR3 is TGTGCCAGCAGCGTAGACGGGACATCCACCTACGAGCAGTACTTC.

This chain links TRBV6-2 or TRBV6-3 with TRBJ1-2; no reliable D call. The germline V gene has CDR1 MNHEY and CDR2 SVGEGT. This CDR3 has 13 amino acids. V lost 5 bases and J lost 8, with 15 bases in between. The CDR3 here is CASSRSPSGGYTF. CDR3 bases: TGTGCCAGCAGTCGATCTCCATCGGGAGGCTACACCTTC.

The CDR3 is CASSLAGQGFYNEQFF. In nucleotides, the CDR3 is TGTGCCAGCAGCTTAGCGGGACAGGGTTTCTACAATGAGCAGTTCTTC. V usage is TRBV5-5 and J usage is TRBJ2-1; 9 bases match TRBD1. CDR1 is SGHKS, CDR2 YYEKEE, per germline (reference sequence). The CDR3 is 16 residues long. The V segment lost 2 bases and the J segment 3 bases; nucleotides outside the gene matches: 6.

This clone has only one observation. V is TRBV5-5 and J is TRBJ1-1; weak D call: TRBD1 (5 bases). This CDR3 spans 14 amino acids. From germline, CDR1 is SGHKS and CDR2 YYEKEE (reference sequence). Trimming removed 1 base from V and 0 bases from J, with 7 bases in between. CDR3 sequence: CASSLKGMNTEAFF. The CDR3 DNA reads TGTGCCAGCAGCTTGAAGGGGATGAACACTGAAGCTTTCTTT.

The chain combines TRBV28 with TRBJ1-2, with no clear D. Germline V CDR1 and CDR2: MDHEN, SYDVKM. CDR3 length: 15 amino acids. V gave up 6 bases and J gave up 7 bases, with 21 bases separating them. The CDR3 region has the DNA TGTGCCAGCAGCAGGTCCGCCGGGGATCGGGCTGGCTACACCTTC. It specifies CASSRSAGDRAGYTF.

This clone was recorded a few times. This sequence joins TRBV6-5 and TRBJ1-1; D is perhaps TRBD1 (5 bases). V gave up 11 bases and J gave up 4 bases, with 14 bases separating them. The CDR3 extends over 12 amino acids. Germline values: CDR1 MNHEY, CDR2 SVGAGI. CDR3 loop: CAVGEGITEAFF. DNA for the CDR3: TGTGCCGTAGGGGAGGGGATCACTGAAGCTTTCTTT.

The rearrangement joins TRBV5-6 to TRBJ2-7, with TRBD1 matching over 7 bases. Trimming took 3 bases from V and 0 from J; bases not matched to a gene: 9. Germline CDR1 reads SGHDT; CDR2 reads YYEEEE. The CDR3 contains 16 residues. CDR3 nucleotide sequence: TGTGCCAGCAGCTCACGCTCCGGGACAGCCTCCTACGAGCAGTACTTC. This codes for CASSSRSGTASYEQYF.

This sequence joins TRBV3-1 (or the pseudogene TRBV3-2) and TRBJ1-6; TRBD1 agrees at 7 bases. The ends lost 2 bases at V and 13 bases at J; junction bases unmatched: 5. CDR3 length equals 13 residues. Germline V lookup: CDR1 LGHDT, CDR2 YNNKEL (reference sequence). In nucleotides, the CDR3 is TGTGCCAGCAGCCAACCACAGGGGTCCCCCCTCCACTTT. Amino acids: CASSQPQGSPLHF.

The V gene is TRBV9, the J gene TRBJ1-1; TRBD1 might be the D (6 bases). CDR1 is SGDLS, CDR2 YYNGEE, per germline. V lost 6 bases and J 4 bases, leaving 28 bases between the germline ends. This CDR3 is built from 18 residues. CDR3 loop: CASTPVGSHRGGRTEAFF. In DNA, the CDR3 is TGTGCCAGCACCCCGGTGGGATCACACCGGGGGGGGCGCACTGAAGCTTTCTTT. The whole variable domain, remainder taken from reference TRBV9 and TRBJ1-1, is DSGVTQTPKHLITATGQRVTLRCSPRSGDLSVYWYQQSLDQGLQFLIQYYNGEERAKGNILERFSAQQFPDLHSELNLSSLELGDSALYFCASTPVGSHRGGRTEAFFGQGTRLTVV.

This clone was counted a few times. The genes are TRBV30 and TRBJ1-1, with 10 bases identical to TRBD1. The CDR3 totals 16 residues. V gave up 3 bases and J gave up 4 bases; unmatched junction bases: 11. Germline-derived CDR1 and CDR2 are GTSNPN and SVGIG (reference sequence). The chain's CDR3 is CAWRGGDRGIGTEAFF. The CDR3 nucleotides read TGTGCCTGGAGAGGAGGGGACAGGGGCATTGGCACTGAAGCTTTCTTT.

This clone showed up just once. The chain employs TRBV28 and TRBJ1-2; maybe TRBD1 (5 bases). The germline CDR1 and CDR2 sequences are MDHEN and SYDVKM. The CDR3 runs to 13 residues. The V and J ends lost 4 bases and 5 bases respectively, with 11 bases between them. CDR3 in DNA: TGTGCCAGCAGTTGGGGCGGCTTATATGGCTACACCTTC. It translates to CASSWGGLYGYTF.

The rearrangement links TRBV5-1 to TRBJ1-4; weak D call: TRBD1 (5 bases). CDR3 length: 15 amino acids. The V gene lost 2 bases and the J gene lost 3 bases, with 11 bases spanning the gap. Germline V gene lookup returns CDR1 SGHRS and CDR2 YFSETQ. CDR3 nucleotides: TGCGCCAGCAGCTTTGGAGGGACCTCTAATGAAAAACTGTTTTTT. Its translation: CASSFGGTSNEKLFF.

The chain is built from TRBV2 and TRBJ1-1; tentative D call: TRBD1 (5 bases). This CDR3 has 12 amino acids. Trimming left V 7 bases short and J 10 bases short, with 16 bases between. The germline CDR1 and CDR2 sequences are SNHLY and FYNNEI. CDR3 sequence: CASKIPTGGAFF. The CDR3 bases are TGTGCCAGCAAAATACCCACCGGGGGAGCTTTCTTT.

The genes are TRBV2 and TRBJ2-1; tentatively, D is TRBD1 (6 bases). CDR1 and CDR2 from the germline V gene are SNHLY and FYNNEI. CDR3 length: 13 residues. V lost 9 bases, J lost 1 base, and 10 bases lay in between. The CDR3 protein is CASTGSSYNEQFF. For the CDR3, the DNA is TGTGCCAGTACAGGGTCGTCCTACAATGAGCAGTTCTTC.

CDR3 region: CAWSVHTGNNQPQHF. As DNA, the CDR3 is TGTGCCTGGAGTGTACATACAGGGAACAATCAGCCCCAGCATTTT. This sequence joins TRBV30 and TRBJ1-5, with a weak D call TRBD1 (6 bases). Between the trimmed V and J ends, which lost 0 bases and 3 bases, there was a span of 12 bases. Germline V gives CDR1 GTSNPN, CDR2 SVGIG (reference sequence). The CDR3 has 15 residues.